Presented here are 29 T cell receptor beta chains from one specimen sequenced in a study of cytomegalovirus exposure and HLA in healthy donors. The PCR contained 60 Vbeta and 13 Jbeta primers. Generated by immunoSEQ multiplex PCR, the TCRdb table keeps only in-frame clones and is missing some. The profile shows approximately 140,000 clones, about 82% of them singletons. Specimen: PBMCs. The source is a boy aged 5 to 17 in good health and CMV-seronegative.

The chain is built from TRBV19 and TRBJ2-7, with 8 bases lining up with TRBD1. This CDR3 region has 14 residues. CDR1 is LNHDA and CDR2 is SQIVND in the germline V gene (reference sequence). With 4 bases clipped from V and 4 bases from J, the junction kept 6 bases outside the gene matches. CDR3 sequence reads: CASSTTGESYEQYF. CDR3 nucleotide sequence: TGTGCCAGTAGTACGACAGGGGAGAGTTACGAGCAGTACTTC.

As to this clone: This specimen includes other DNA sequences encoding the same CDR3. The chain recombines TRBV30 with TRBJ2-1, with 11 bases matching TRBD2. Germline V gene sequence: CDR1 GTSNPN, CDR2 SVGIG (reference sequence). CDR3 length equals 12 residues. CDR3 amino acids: CAGTSGYNEQFF. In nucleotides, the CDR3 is TGTGCTGGGACTAGCGGCTACAATGAGCAGTTCTTC.

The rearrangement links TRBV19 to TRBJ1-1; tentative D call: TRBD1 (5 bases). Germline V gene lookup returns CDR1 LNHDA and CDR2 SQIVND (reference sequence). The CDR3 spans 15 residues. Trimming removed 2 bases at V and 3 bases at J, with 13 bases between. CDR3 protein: CASSIRQGFDTEAFF. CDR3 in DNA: TGTGCCAGTAGTATAAGGCAGGGTTTCGACACTGAAGCTTTCTTT.

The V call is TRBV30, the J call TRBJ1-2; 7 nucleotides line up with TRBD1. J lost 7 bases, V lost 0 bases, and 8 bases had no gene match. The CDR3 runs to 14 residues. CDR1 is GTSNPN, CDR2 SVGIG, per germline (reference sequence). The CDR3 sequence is CAWSVGQGDSGYTF. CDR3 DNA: TGTGCCTGGAGTGTAGGGCAGGGGGACAGTGGCTACACCTTC.

The CDR3 DNA is TGTGCCAGCAGCGTGTACTACGAGCAGTACTTC. Its translation: CASSVYYEQYF. V usage is TRBV11-2 and J usage is TRBJ2-7; D is unresolved. Trimming pared 5 bases from V and 3 bases from J, leaving 5 bases between. The germline V gene has CDR1 SGHAT and CDR2 FQNNGV. This CDR3 contains 11 residues.

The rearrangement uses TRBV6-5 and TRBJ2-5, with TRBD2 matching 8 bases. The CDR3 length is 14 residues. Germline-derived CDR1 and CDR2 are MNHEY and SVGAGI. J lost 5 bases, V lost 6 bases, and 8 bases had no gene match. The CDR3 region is CASRGSGRMETQYF. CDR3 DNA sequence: TGTGCCAGCAGAGGGAGCGGGAGAATGGAGACCCAGTACTTC.

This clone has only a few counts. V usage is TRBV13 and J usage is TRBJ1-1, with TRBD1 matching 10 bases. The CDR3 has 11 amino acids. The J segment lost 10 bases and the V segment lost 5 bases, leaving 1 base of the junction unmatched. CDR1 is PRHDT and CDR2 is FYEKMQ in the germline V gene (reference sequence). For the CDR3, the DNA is TGTGCCAGCAGCCGGGACAGGGGAGCTTTCTTT. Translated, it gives CASSRDRGAFF.

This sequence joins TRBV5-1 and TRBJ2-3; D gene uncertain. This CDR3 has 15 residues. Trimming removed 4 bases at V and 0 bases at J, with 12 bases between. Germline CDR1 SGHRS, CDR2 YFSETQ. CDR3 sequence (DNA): TGCGCCAGCAGCGACGGATGGCGGAGCACAGATACGCAGTATTTT. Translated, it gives CASSDGWRSTDTQYF.

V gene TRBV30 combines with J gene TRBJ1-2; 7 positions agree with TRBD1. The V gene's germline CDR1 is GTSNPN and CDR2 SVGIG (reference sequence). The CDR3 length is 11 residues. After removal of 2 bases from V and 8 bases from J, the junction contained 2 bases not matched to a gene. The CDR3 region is CAWSTGAGYTF. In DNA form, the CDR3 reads TGTGCCTGGAGTACAGGGGCCGGCTACACCTTC.

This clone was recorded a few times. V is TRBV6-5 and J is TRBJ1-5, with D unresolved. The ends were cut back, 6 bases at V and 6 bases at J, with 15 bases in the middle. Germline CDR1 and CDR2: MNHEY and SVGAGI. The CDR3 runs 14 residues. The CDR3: CASSYEQSGQPQHF. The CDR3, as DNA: TGTGCCAGCAGCTACGAACAGTCAGGTCAGCCCCAGCATTTT.

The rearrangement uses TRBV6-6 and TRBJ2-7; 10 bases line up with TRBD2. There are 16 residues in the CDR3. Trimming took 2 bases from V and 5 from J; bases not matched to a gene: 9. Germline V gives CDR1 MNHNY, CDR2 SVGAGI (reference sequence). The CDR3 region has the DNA TGTGCCAGCAGTTACGATATTCGGCTAGCGGGAGACGAGCAGTACTTC. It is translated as CASSYDIRLAGDEQYF.

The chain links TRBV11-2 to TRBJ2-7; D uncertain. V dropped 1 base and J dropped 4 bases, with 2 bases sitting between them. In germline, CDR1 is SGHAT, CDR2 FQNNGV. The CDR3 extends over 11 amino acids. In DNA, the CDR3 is TGTGCCAGCAGCTTAGCGTACGAGCAGTACTTC. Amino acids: CASSLAYEQYF.

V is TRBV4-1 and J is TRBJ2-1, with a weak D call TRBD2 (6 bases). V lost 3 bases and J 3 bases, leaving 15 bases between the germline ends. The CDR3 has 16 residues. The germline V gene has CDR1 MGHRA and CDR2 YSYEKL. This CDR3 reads CASSQAGTGYYNEQFF. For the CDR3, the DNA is TGCGCCAGCAGCCAGGCCGGGACTGGCTACTACAATGAGCAGTTCTTC.

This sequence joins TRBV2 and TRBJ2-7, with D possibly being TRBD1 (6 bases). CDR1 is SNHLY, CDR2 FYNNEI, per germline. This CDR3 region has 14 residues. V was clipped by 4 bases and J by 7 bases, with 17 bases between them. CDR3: CASSVDSPRGEQYF. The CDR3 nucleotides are TGTGCCAGCAGTGTGGACAGCCCCCGTGGGGAGCAGTACTTC.

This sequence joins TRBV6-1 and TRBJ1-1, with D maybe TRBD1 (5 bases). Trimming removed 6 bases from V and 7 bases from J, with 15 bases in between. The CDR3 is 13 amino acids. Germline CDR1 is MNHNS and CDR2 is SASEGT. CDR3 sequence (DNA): TGTGCCAGCAGGGTTACAGGAACGGTTGAAGCTTTCTTT. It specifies CASRVTGTVEAFF.

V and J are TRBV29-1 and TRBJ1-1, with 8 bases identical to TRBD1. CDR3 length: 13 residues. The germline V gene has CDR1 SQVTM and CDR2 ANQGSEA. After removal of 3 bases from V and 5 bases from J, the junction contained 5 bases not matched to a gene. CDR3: CSVEQGAGTEAFF. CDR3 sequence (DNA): TGCAGCGTTGAGCAGGGGGCAGGAACTGAAGCTTTCTTT.

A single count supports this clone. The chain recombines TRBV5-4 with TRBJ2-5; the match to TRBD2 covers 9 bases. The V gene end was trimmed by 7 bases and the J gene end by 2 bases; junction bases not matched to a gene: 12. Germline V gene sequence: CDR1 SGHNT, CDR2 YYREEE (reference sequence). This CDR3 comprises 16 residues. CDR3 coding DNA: TGTGCCAGCCTGGCCCGCGGGAGGGAGGATCAAGAGACCCAGTACTTC. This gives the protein CASLARGREDQETQYF.

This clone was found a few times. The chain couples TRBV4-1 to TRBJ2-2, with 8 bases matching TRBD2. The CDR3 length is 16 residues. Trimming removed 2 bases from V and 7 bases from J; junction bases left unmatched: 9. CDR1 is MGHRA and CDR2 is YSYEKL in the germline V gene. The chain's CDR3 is CASSQRGGLAGGELFF. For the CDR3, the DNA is TGCGCCAGCAGCCAAAGAGGGGGGCTAGCGGGCGGGGAGCTGTTTTTT.

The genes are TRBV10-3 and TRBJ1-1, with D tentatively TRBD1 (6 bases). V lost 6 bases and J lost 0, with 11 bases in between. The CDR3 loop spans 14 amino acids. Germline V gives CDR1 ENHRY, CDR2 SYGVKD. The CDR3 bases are TGTGCCATCAGCCCGGGGGGGCTGAACACTGAAGCTTTCTTT. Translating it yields CAISPGGLNTEAFF.

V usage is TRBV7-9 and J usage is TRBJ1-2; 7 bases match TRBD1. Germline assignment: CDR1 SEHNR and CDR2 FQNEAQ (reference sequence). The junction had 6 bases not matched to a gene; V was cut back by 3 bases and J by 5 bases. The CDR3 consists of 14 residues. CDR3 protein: CASSLRQGDYGYTF. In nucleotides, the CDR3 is TGTGCCAGCAGCTTGAGACAGGGAGATTATGGCTACACCTTC.

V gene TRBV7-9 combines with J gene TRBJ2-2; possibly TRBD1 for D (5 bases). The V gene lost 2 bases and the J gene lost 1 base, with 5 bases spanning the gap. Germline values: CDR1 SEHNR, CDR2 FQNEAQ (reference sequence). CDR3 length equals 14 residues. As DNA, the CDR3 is TGTGCCAGCAGCTTAAGGGGGAACACCGGGGAGCTGTTTTTT. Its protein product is CASSLRGNTGELFF.

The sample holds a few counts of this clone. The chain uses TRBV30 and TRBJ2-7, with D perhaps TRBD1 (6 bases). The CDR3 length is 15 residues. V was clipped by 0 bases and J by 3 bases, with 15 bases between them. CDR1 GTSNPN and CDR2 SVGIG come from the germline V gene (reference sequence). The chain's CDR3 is CAWSVGQGNGYEQYF. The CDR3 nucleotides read TGTGCCTGGAGTGTGGGTCAGGGGAATGGCTACGAGCAGTACTTC.

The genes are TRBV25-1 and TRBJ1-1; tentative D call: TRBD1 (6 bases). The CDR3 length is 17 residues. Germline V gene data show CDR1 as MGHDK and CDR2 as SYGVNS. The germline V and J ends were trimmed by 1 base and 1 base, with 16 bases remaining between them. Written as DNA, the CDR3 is TGTGCCAGCAGTGAATCAGGGGTTGGTTCAGGGAACACTGAAGCTTTCTTT. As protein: CASSESGVGSGNTEAFF.

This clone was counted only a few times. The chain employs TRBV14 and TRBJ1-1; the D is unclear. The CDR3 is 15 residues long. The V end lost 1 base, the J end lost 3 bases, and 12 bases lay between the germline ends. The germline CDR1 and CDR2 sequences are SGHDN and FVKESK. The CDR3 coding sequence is TGTGCCAGCAGCCAAGTAAGGAGGGCAGACACTGAAGCTTTCTTT. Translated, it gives CASSQVRRADTEAFF.

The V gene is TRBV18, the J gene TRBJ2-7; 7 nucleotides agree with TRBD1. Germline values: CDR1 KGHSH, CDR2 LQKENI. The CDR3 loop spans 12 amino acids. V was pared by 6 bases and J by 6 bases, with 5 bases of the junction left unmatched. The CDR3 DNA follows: TGTGCCAGCTCCCTCAGGGGGAGCGAGCAGTACTTC. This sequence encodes CASSLRGSEQYF. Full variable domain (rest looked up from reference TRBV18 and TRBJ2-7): NAGVMQNPRHLVRRRGQEARLRCSPMKGHSHVYWYRQLPEEGLKFMVYLQKENIIDESGMPKERFSAEFPKEGPSILRIQQVVRGDSAAYFCASSLRGSEQYFGPGTRLTVT.

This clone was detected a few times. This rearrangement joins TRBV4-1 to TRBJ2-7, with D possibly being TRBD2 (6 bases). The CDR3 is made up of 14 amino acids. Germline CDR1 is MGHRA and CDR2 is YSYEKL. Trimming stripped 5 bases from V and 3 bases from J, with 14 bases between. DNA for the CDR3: TGCGCCAGCAGCGAAAGGGACGGGGGCTACGAGCAGTACTTC. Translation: CASSERDGGYEQYF.

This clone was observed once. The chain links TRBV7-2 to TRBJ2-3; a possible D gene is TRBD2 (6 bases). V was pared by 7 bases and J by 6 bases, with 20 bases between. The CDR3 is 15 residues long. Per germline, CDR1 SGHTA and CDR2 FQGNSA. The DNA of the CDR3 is TGTGCCAGCACCCTTTTTGGAGGGGACGGGGATACGCAGTATTTT. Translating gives CASTLFGGDGDTQYF. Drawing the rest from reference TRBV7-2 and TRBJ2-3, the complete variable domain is GAGVSQSPSNKVTEKGKDVELRCDPISGHTALYWYRQSLGQGLEFLIYFQGNSAPDKSGLPSDRFSAERTGGSVSTLTIQRTQQEDSAVYLCASTLFGGDGDTQYFGPGTRLTVL.

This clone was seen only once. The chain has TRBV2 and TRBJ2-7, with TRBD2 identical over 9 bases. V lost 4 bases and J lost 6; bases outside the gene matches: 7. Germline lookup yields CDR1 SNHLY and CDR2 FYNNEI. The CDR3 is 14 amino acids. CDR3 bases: TGTGCCAGCAGTGGGCAGCGGGAGGCTCCCGAGCAGTACTTC. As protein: CASSGQREAPEQYF. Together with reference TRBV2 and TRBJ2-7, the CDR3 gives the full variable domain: EPEVTQTPSHQVTQMGQEVILRCVPISNHLYFYWYRQILGQKVEFLVSFYNNEISEKSEIFDDQFSVERPDGSNFTLKIRSTKLEDSAMYFCASSGQREAPEQYFGPGTRLTVT.

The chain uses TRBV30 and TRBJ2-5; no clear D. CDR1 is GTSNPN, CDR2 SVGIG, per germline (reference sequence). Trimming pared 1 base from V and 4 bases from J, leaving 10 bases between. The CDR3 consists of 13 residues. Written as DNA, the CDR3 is TGTGCCTGGAGTGCGGTCGGTGGAGAGACCCAGTACTTC. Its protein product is CAWSAVGGETQYF.